This passage covers 29 T cell receptor beta chains from one sample sequenced in a study of cytomegalovirus exposure and HLA in healthy donors. The table came from immunoSEQ multiplex PCR; TCRdb's copy has only in-frame clones and leaves some out. Of 120,000 or so clones in the sample, about 91% were seen once. Specimen: PBMCs. The receptor set was obtained from a young woman in good health and CMV-seronegative.

The gene calls are TRBV7-2 and TRBJ1-2; D is uncertain. Germline values: CDR1 SGHTA, CDR2 FQGNSA. The CDR3 runs to 15 residues. Trimming removed 1 base at V and 8 bases at J, with 17 bases between. The CDR3 is CASSLDRDIGGGYTF. The CDR3 nucleotides are TGTGCCAGCAGCTTAGATCGGGATATCGGTGGCGGCTACACCTTC.

The chain uses TRBV4-2 and TRBJ2-7, with TRBD2 as a possible D gene (6 bases). Per the germline V gene, CDR1 is LGHNA and CDR2 is YNFKEQ. Trimming took off 4 bases at V and 0 bases at J, with 16 bases between the two ends. The CDR3 contains 16 residues. The CDR3 region is CASSPRGLPASYEQYF. The DNA of the CDR3 is TGTGCCAGCAGCCCTAGGGGACTTCCAGCCTCCTACGAGCAGTACTTC.

In its sample, this clone was seen once. This rearrangement joins TRBV11-2 to TRBJ2-5; D might be TRBD2 (5 bases). The CDR3 is made up of 17 amino acids. Trimming stripped 5 bases from V and 1 base from J, with 20 bases between. The germline CDR1 and CDR2 sequences are SGHAT and FQNNGV. The CDR3 DNA reads as TGTGCCAGCAGCCCAACCCCGGCCCGGGAACGCCAAGAGACCCAGTACTTC. Amino acids: CASSPTPARERQETQYF.

The count of this clone is one. V gene TRBV4-2 combines with J gene TRBJ2-7; 13 bases agree with TRBD2. This CDR3 contains 15 residues. V trimming: 4 bases; J trimming: 3 bases; junction bases outside the gene matches: 3. Germline CDR1 and CDR2: LGHNA and YNFKEQ. The CDR3 nucleotides are TGTGCCAGCAGCCCCGGGACTAGCGGGATCTACGAGCAGTACTTC. Its translation is CASSPGTSGIYEQYF.

The rearrangement links TRBV4-3 to TRBJ2-7; D possibly corresponds to TRBD1 (5 bases). The CDR3 sequence is 14 residues long. V shed 0 bases and J shed 2 bases, with 8 bases lying between them. Germline V gene data show CDR1 as LGHNA and CDR2 as YSLEER. CDR3 amino acids: CASSQEQATYEQYF. The DNA of the CDR3 is TGCGCCAGCAGCCAAGAACAGGCGACCTACGAGCAGTACTTC.

CDR3 sequence: CATLPHAGVDEQFF. Here the CDR3 DNA reads TGTGCCACCCTGCCACACGCGGGAGTCGATGAGCAGTTCTTC. The rearrangement uses TRBV7-2 and TRBJ2-1; 7 nucleotides line up with TRBD2. The CDR3 spans 14 residues. CDR1 is SGHTA, CDR2 FQGNSA, per germline. With 10 bases clipped from V and 8 bases from J, the junction kept 14 bases outside the gene matches.

The chain has TRBV11-2 and TRBJ1-5, with 10 positions matching TRBD1. The V and J ends lost 2 bases and 0 bases, in that order; junction bases with no gene match: 4. Germline CDR1 is SGHAT and CDR2 is FQNNGV. The CDR3 consists of 17 residues. CDR3 amino acids: CASSLRGQGYSNQPQHF. CDR3 coding DNA: TGTGCCAGCAGCTTAAGGGGACAGGGGTATAGCAATCAGCCCCAGCATTTT.

This chain links TRBV4-1 with TRBJ1-1; D unresolved. V was shortened by 0 bases and J by 1 base, with 9 bases between the two germline ends. The CDR3 is made up of 15 amino acids. CDR1 is MGHRA and CDR2 is YSYEKL in the germline V gene. In nucleotides, the CDR3 is TGCGCCAGCAGCCAAGAGCGCCGAGAGAACACTGAAGCTTTCTTT. Its protein product is CASSQERRENTEAFF.

The chain is built from TRBV30 and TRBJ2-7; 9 bases match TRBD1. The CDR3 runs 13 residues. Germline V gene data show CDR1 as GTSNPN and CDR2 as SVGIG (reference sequence). Unmatched junction bases numbered 3, after V lost 3 bases and J lost 3 bases. For the CDR3, the DNA is TGTGCCTGGAGGGGGGACAGGGACTACGAGCAGTACTTC. Translated, it gives CAWRGDRDYEQYF.

This clone is deemed medium-sized (0.01 to 0.1%). The chain uses TRBV5-6 and TRBJ2-1; TRBD1 is a possible D gene (5 bases). V was pared by 1 base and J by 0 bases, with 17 bases between. Germline V gives CDR1 SGHDT, CDR2 YYEEEE. CDR3 length: 18 amino acids. The CDR3 is CASSLLGKGVVSYNEQFF. The DNA of the CDR3 is TGTGCCAGCAGCTTGCTTGGGAAAGGGGTCGTCTCCTACAATGAGCAGTTCTTC.

The V call is TRBV6-4, the J call TRBJ2-2, with 7 bases lining up with TRBD1. CDR3 length: 16 residues. With V trimmed by 2 bases and J by 2 bases, 5 bases remained unmatched. The germline CDR1 and CDR2 sequences are MRHNA and SNTAGT. DNA of the CDR3: TGTGCCAGCAGTGACCAGGACAGGCCAAACACCGGGGAGCTGTTTTTT. This codes for CASSDQDRPNTGELFF.

The J gene is TRBJ2-7, the V gene TRBV28, with a weak D call TRBD2 (5 bases). This CDR3 spans 13 amino acids. Germline V gene sequence: CDR1 MDHEN, CDR2 SYDVKM. Trimming removed 2 bases from V and 3 bases from J, with 8 bases in between. DNA of the CDR3: TGTGCCAGCAGTTTAAGCGGCGACTACGAGCAGTACTTC. Amino acids: CASSLSGDYEQYF. Combining the CDR3 with reference TRBV28 and TRBJ2-7 gives the whole variable domain DVKVTQSSRYLVKRTGEKVFLECVQDMDHENMFWYRQDPGLGLRLIYFSYDVKMKEKGDIPEGYSVSREKKERFSLILESASTNQTSMYLCASSLSGDYEQYFGPGTRLTVT.

This chain connects TRBV30 to TRBJ2-1, with TRBD2 as a possible D gene (7 bases). Germline-derived CDR1 and CDR2 are GTSNPN and SVGIG (reference sequence). The CDR3 sequence is 14 residues long. With 0 bases removed from V and 15 bases from J, the gap between germline ends came to 21 bases. The CDR3 loop reads CAWSVMRGHVGPFF. For the CDR3, the DNA is TGTGCCTGGAGTGTAATGCGGGGGCACGTTGGCCCGTTCTTC.

The rearrangement joins TRBV9 to TRBJ2-6; D call uncertain. V gave up 4 bases and J gave up 4 bases, with 12 bases separating them. The CDR3 is 15 amino acids. Germline lookup yields CDR1 SGDLS and CDR2 YYNGEE. CDR3 protein: CASSPPSWGANVLTF. The CDR3 region has the DNA TGTGCCAGCAGCCCCCCGAGCTGGGGGGCCAACGTCCTGACTTTC.

The chain joins TRBV27 to TRBJ1-5, with a weak D call TRBD1 (6 bases). Germline CDR1 and CDR2: MNHEY and SMNVEV (reference sequence). The CDR3 totals 19 residues. Trimming took off 0 bases at V and 5 bases at J, with 23 bases between the two ends. CDR3 sequence: CASSLSAGDNRIPDQPQHF. CDR3 bases: TGTGCCAGCAGTTTATCGGCAGGGGACAACCGAATTCCCGATCAGCCCCAGCATTTT.

The CDR3 DNA follows: TGTGCCAGCAGACCAATGGCTGGTGGAAACATTCAGTACTTC. The encoded protein is CASRPMAGGNIQYF. The V call is TRBV6-5, the J call TRBJ2-4; D gene uncertain. In germline, CDR1 is MNHEY, CDR2 SVGAGI. The CDR3 extends over 14 amino acids. V dropped 6 bases and J dropped 6 bases, with 15 bases sitting between them.

This chain uses TRBV30 with TRBJ2-7, with D perhaps TRBD1 (5 bases). V was pared by 0 bases and J by 3 bases, with 9 bases between. This CDR3 is 13 amino acids long. Germline values: CDR1 GTSNPN, CDR2 SVGIG (reference sequence). The CDR3 protein is CAWSVGQFYEQYV. The CDR3, as DNA: TGTGCCTGGAGTGTAGGACAATTCTACGAGCAGTACGTC.

V gene TRBV7-8 combines with J gene TRBJ1-1, with TRBD1 matching over 7 bases. Germline trimming cut 2 bases from V and 8 bases from J; bases unmatched to any gene: 8. CDR3 length: 14 amino acids. Germline V gene lookup returns CDR1 SGHVS and CDR2 FQNEAQ. The CDR3 DNA reads TGTGCCAGCAGCTTATCCGGCCACAGGGGCGAAGCTTTCTTT. It encodes CASSLSGHRGEAFF.

CDR3 sequence reads: CASSPNEDSRNEKLFF. Here the CDR3 DNA reads TGTGCCAGCTCACCCAACGAGGACAGCCGAAATGAAAAACTGTTTTTT. The chain is built from TRBV18 and TRBJ1-4, with a possible D match to TRBD1 (6 bases). The CDR3 extends over 16 amino acids. CDR1 KGHSH and CDR2 LQKENI come from the germline V gene. Trimming shortened V by 3 bases and J by 5 bases, and 16 bases separated the two germline ends.

The CDR3 DNA sequence: TGTGCCAGCAGTGAAGTGGGGGGGAAGGACAATCAGCCCCAGCATTTT. Its protein is CASSEVGGKDNQPQHF. V usage is TRBV2 and J usage is TRBJ1-5, with D tentatively TRBD1 (5 bases). This CDR3 spans 16 amino acids. Trimming took 1 base from V and 3 from J, leaving 13 bases between them. Germline CDR1 is SNHLY and CDR2 is FYNNEI.

V and J are TRBV9 and TRBJ2-5, with 13 positions matching TRBD2. Germline CDR1 is SGDLS and CDR2 is YYNGEE. This CDR3 region has 15 residues. Losses at the gene ends were 3 bases for V and 4 bases for J; bases not matched to a gene: 3. The CDR3 protein is CASSAGLAGLETQYF. DNA of the CDR3: TGTGCCAGCAGCGCGGGACTAGCGGGGTTAGAGACCCAGTACTTC.

The chain recombines TRBV28 with TRBJ2-7; D not resolved. The V gene's germline CDR1 is MDHEN and CDR2 SYDVKM. There are 16 residues in the CDR3. V was cut by 4 bases and J by 2 bases, with 18 bases left in between. Written as DNA, the CDR3 is TGTGCCAGCAGTTCTGTTTCTCCGTCAGGCCCCTACGAGCAGTACTTC. This gives the protein CASSSVSPSGPYEQYF.

The chain joins TRBV28 to TRBJ1-4; the D is unclear. Germline V lookup: CDR1 MDHEN, CDR2 SYDVKM. V was pared by 2 bases and J by 7 bases, with 17 bases between. This CDR3 region has 16 residues. DNA of the CDR3: TGTGCCAGCAGTTTAAATCGTGGCAGCTGGAGTGAAAAACTGTTTTTT. This gives the protein CASSLNRGSWSEKLFF.

The V call is TRBV7-8, the J call TRBJ2-5; the match to TRBD2 covers 11 bases. Germline assignment: CDR1 SGHVS and CDR2 FQNEAQ. Germline trimming cut 4 bases from V and 2 bases from J; bases unmatched to any gene: 6. The CDR3 extends over 16 amino acids. The CDR3 is CASSSQTSGAQETQYF. DNA of the CDR3: TGTGCCAGCAGCTCCCAGACTAGCGGGGCACAAGAGACCCAGTACTTC.

CDR3 sequence (DNA): TGCGCCAGCAGCGACCCCCAAGGGGGTGCCGAGCAGTACTTC. Translated: CASSDPQGGAEQYF. The rearrangement joins TRBV10-1 to TRBJ2-7, with D tentatively TRBD1 (6 bases). The CDR3 is 14 amino acids. The ends were cut back, 6 bases at V and 6 bases at J, with 18 bases in the middle. Germline lookup yields CDR1 WNHNN and CDR2 SYGVQD (reference sequence).

This clone was detected once. The J gene is TRBJ2-7, the V gene TRBV7-9; TRBD1 matches at 8 bases. The CDR3 length is 17 residues. Germline values: CDR1 SEHNR, CDR2 FQNEAQ (reference sequence). J was trimmed by 3 bases and V by 2 bases; bases with no gene match: 12. The DNA of the CDR3 is TGTGCCAGCAGCTTAAGTCAAAACAGGGGGAAAATCTACGAGCAGTACTTC. Translated, it gives CASSLSQNRGKIYEQYF.

This sequence joins TRBV12-5 and TRBJ1-2, with unresolved D. CDR3 length: 14 residues. From germline, CDR1 is LGHNT and CDR2 FRNRAP. With 5 bases removed from V and 8 bases from J, the gap between germline ends came to 18 bases. The CDR3 loop is CASGTAAPRHGYTF. CDR3 sequence (DNA): TGTGCTAGTGGTACCGCAGCCCCCAGGCACGGCTACACCTTC.

The chain joins TRBV19 to TRBJ1-5; D possibly corresponds to TRBD1 (6 bases). This CDR3 spans 16 amino acids. Per germline, CDR1 LNHDA and CDR2 SQIVND (reference sequence). Trimming cost V 1 base and J 7 bases, with 17 bases left between them. Here the CDR3 reads CASSIALYRAGQPQHF. CDR3 nucleotides: TGTGCCAGTAGTATAGCGTTGTACAGGGCAGGACAGCCCCAGCATTTT.

The rearrangement uses TRBV11-3 and TRBJ2-5, with 8 bases identical to TRBD2. Germline trimming cut 2 bases from V and 4 bases from J; bases unmatched to any gene: 6. The V gene's germline CDR1 is SGHNT and CDR2 YENEEA. This CDR3 contains 15 residues. The CDR3 DNA sequence: TGTGCCAGCAGCTTATCTGGGACTAGAGGAGAGACCCAGTACTTC. Residues: CASSLSGTRGETQYF.